The 16 T cell receptor beta chains given below trace back to one sample, sequenced in a study of OX40 agonist ivuxolimab in advanced cancers. Profiled with immunoSEQ multiplex PCR; TCRdb holds only in-frame clones, not every one. The sample yields 60,000 to 100,000 clones, 94% seen once. The input for sequencing was CD4+ or CD8+ T cells sorted from blood, taken in a trial of the OX40 agonist ivuxolimab. The receptor set was obtained from an adult with an advanced solid tumor such as melanoma, head and neck, liver or kidney cancer.

This chain connects TRBV6-5 to TRBJ1-1; 9 bases line up with TRBD1. V lost 6 bases and J lost 3; bases outside the gene matches: 5. Per the germline V gene, CDR1 is MNHEY and CDR2 is SVGAGI. CDR3 length equals 14 residues. DNA of the CDR3: TGTGCCAGCAGAGGGACAGGGCTGGACACTGAAGCTTTCTTT. Its protein is CASRGTGLDTEAFF.

This rearrangement joins TRBV7-2 to TRBJ1-1, with D unclear. Germline V gene lookup returns CDR1 SGHTA and CDR2 FQGNSA. This CDR3 is built from 14 residues. V was shortened by 3 bases and J by 6 bases, with 14 bases between the two germline ends. The DNA of the CDR3 is TGTGCCAGCAGCTTGGGTGGAATCGGGGCTGAAGCTTTCTTT. Protein: CASSLGGIGAEAFF. The whole variable domain, remainder taken from reference TRBV7-2 and TRBJ1-1, is GAGVSQSPSNKVTEKGKDVELRCDPISGHTALYWYRQSLGQGLEFLIYFQGNSAPDKSGLPSDRFSAERTGGSVSTLTIQRTQQEDSAVYLCASSLGGIGAEAFFGQGTRLTVV.

The V call is TRBV4-1, the J call TRBJ1-1, with 8 bases aligning to TRBD1. The J segment lost 4 bases and the V segment lost 3 bases, leaving 4 bases of the junction unmatched. The CDR3 is made up of 14 amino acids. The germline CDR1 and CDR2 sequences are MGHRA and YSYEKL. The DNA for the CDR3 is TGCGCCAGCAGCCAGACAGGGGAGGGCACTGAAGCTTTCTTT. It specifies CASSQTGEGTEAFF.

The rearrangement uses TRBV7-7 and TRBJ2-5, with a weak D call TRBD2 (6 bases). Trimming removed 1 base at V and 5 bases at J, with 14 bases between. Germline-derived CDR1 and CDR2 are SSHAT and FNYEAQ (reference sequence). The CDR3 loop spans 15 amino acids. As DNA, the CDR3 is TGTGCCAGCAGCTTAGTGGCCAGGGAGGCGGAGACCCAGTACTTC. Protein product: CASSLVAREAETQYF. Supplemented by reference TRBV7-7 and TRBJ2-5, the full variable domain reads GAGVSQSPRYKVTKRGQDVTLRCDPISSHATLYWYQQALGQGPEFLTYFNYEAQPDKSGLPSDRFSAERPEGSISTLTIQRTEQRDSAMYRCASSLVAREAETQYFGPGTRLLVL.

V and J are TRBV25-1 and TRBJ2-4, with a weak D call TRBD1 (5 bases). The CDR3 length is 17 residues. V shed 1 base and J shed 2 bases, with 15 bases lying between them. The germline V gene has CDR1 MGHDK and CDR2 SYGVNS. In DNA form, the CDR3 reads TGTGCCAGCAGTGAATCGTGGCAGGGTATTACCAAAAACATTCAGTACTTC. Its translation: CASSESWQGITKNIQYF.

The chain uses TRBV11-2 and TRBJ1-4; no clear D gene. This CDR3 contains 16 residues. The germline V gene has CDR1 SGHAT and CDR2 FQNNGV. The ends were cut back, 3 bases at V and 0 bases at J, with 11 bases in the middle. The DNA of the CDR3 is TGTGCCAGCAGCTTCCGGTCGCAGGCAACTAATGAAAAACTGTTTTTT. It yields the protein CASSFRSQATNEKLFF.

The chain has TRBV5-4 and TRBJ2-1, with 14 bases that match TRBD2. The CDR3 totals 15 residues. J was trimmed by 8 bases and V by 2 bases; bases with no gene match: 3. CDR1 and CDR2 from the germline V gene are SGHNT and YYREEE (reference sequence). CDR3: CASSFGTSGGYEQFF. In nucleotides, the CDR3 is TGTGCCAGCAGCTTTGGGACTAGCGGGGGCTATGAGCAGTTCTTC.

The rearrangement links TRBV6-5 to TRBJ2-7; no definite D call. The V end lost 6 bases, the J end lost 4 bases, and 10 bases lay between the germline ends. CDR1 MNHEY and CDR2 SVGAGI come from the germline V gene. The CDR3 runs to 12 residues. This CDR3 is CASSLRLYEQYF. CDR3 coding DNA: TGTGCCAGCAGCCTACGGTTATACGAGCAGTACTTC.

This sequence joins TRBV27 and TRBJ1-2; D might be TRBD1 (6 bases). V was pared by 2 bases and J by 3 bases, with 19 bases between. This CDR3 has 17 amino acids. CDR1 is MNHEY, CDR2 SMNVEV, per germline (reference sequence). The CDR3 here is CASSLSWGGSLHYGYTF. The DNA for the CDR3 is TGTGCCAGCAGTTTAAGCTGGGGGGGCAGCCTACACTATGGCTACACCTTC.

The chain recombines TRBV29-1 with TRBJ2-7; TRBD2 might be the D (5 bases). V lost 4 bases to trimming and J lost 0 bases, with 10 bases between them. Germline lookup yields CDR1 SQVTM and CDR2 ANQGSEA. This CDR3 has 13 residues. CDR3 loop: CSVAHGSSYEQYF. Here the CDR3 DNA reads TGCAGCGTTGCCCATGGGAGCTCCTACGAGCAGTACTTC.

The rearrangement uses TRBV4-3 and TRBJ2-7; 7 bases line up with TRBD2. The V segment lost 0 bases and the J segment 3 bases; nucleotides outside the gene matches: 5. Germline V gene lookup returns CDR1 LGHNA and CDR2 YSLEER. The CDR3 spans 15 residues. The CDR3 DNA sequence: TGCGCCAGCAGCCAAGATGCGCGGGGGTTCTACGAGCAGTACTTC. It translates to CASSQDARGFYEQYF.

The chain links TRBV9 to TRBJ1-1; D call uncertain. Trimming left V 1 base short and J 2 bases short, with 6 bases between. Germline CDR1 and CDR2: SGDLS and YYNGEE. This CDR3 has 13 amino acids. Written as DNA, the CDR3 is TGTGCCAGCAGCGTATCAGGTAACACTGAAGCTTTCTTT. Its protein product is CASSVSGNTEAFF.

The rearrangement joins TRBV5-6 to TRBJ2-7, with D possibly TRBD1 on 5 matching bases. The V and J ends lost 0 bases and 2 bases respectively, with 9 bases between them. The CDR3 has 14 amino acids. Germline CDR1 reads SGHDT; CDR2 reads YYEEEE. CDR3 loop: CASSLEGYAYEQYF. CDR3 DNA: TGTGCCAGCAGCTTGGAGGGGTACGCCTACGAGCAGTACTTC.

V usage is TRBV4-1 and J usage is TRBJ2-7, with D possibly TRBD2 on 6 matching bases. V lost 4 bases, J lost 6 bases, and 13 bases lay in between. There are 13 residues in the CDR3. CDR1 is MGHRA and CDR2 is YSYEKL in the germline V gene. Written as DNA, the CDR3 is TGCGCCAGCAGCCTCGGCGGGACGACCGAGCAGTACTTC. Translated: CASSLGGTTEQYF.

The rearrangement joins TRBV19 to TRBJ2-1; the D gene is possibly TRBD1 (5 bases). The CDR3 is 16 amino acids. Germline values: CDR1 LNHDA, CDR2 SQIVND (reference sequence). Deletions cut 5 bases from V and 4 bases from J, with 18 bases between. The CDR3 bases are TGTGCCAGTAGTCCCCAGGACACACCTCTGTACAATGAGCAGTTCTTC. Amino acids: CASSPQDTPLYNEQFF.

The V and J genes are TRBV2 and TRBJ2-1; 11 bases map to TRBD2. V trimming: 7 bases; J trimming: 3 bases; junction bases outside the gene matches: 2. Germline CDR1 and CDR2: SNHLY and FYNNEI. The CDR3 is 14 amino acids. The CDR3 spells CASKGTSGYNEQFF. The CDR3 nucleotides read TGTGCCAGCAAGGGGACTAGCGGCTACAATGAGCAGTTCTTC.